The 13 T cell receptor beta chains listed next were all sequenced from one sample in a study of breast tumors, draining lymph nodes, adjacent tissues. From the multiplex PCR reads, TCRdb called clonotypes with MiXCR, one entry per CDR3 protein. The data hold under 150,000 distinct CDR3 sequences, with about 20% observed a single time. The lymph nodes were axillary draining lymph nodes from breast cancer patients. The sequencing sample was made of axillary lymph node tissue. The receptors derive from a female donor with breast cancer. Some clones in this sample may be carry-over from other donors' samples.

The sample holds many counts of this clonotype. DNA for the CDR3: TGTGCCAGCAGCTTCGACAGAAACTACGAGCAGTACTTC. The encoded protein is CASSFDRNYEQYF. The rearrangement joins TRBV5-8 to TRBJ2-7, with D perhaps matching TRBD1 (5 bases). The CDR3 totals 13 residues. CDR1 SGHTS and CDR2 YDEGEE come from the germline V gene. The germline V and J ends were trimmed by 2 bases and 3 bases, with 9 bases remaining between them.

Many counts were recorded for this clonotype. The chain is built from TRBV5-4 and TRBJ2-5, with a tentative D call TRBD1 (5 bases). In germline, CDR1 is SGHNT, CDR2 YYREEE (reference sequence). This CDR3 is 15 amino acids long. The V end was cut by 2 bases, the J end by 5 bases, with 16 bases between. The CDR3 nucleotides are TGTGCCAGCAGCTTTAGGCCTAAGGGGATGGAGACCCAGTACTTC. This gives the protein CASSFRPKGMETQYF.

This clonotype was observed a handful of times. The chain combines TRBV5-4 with TRBJ2-2; 11 bases are shared with TRBD2. The CDR3 runs to 16 residues. V was pared by 4 bases and J by 1 base, with 3 bases of the junction left unmatched. Germline V CDR1 and CDR2: SGHNT, YYREEE (reference sequence). The CDR3 region is CASSTLAGGNTGELFF. The CDR3 DNA sequence: TGTGCCAGCAGCACCCTAGCGGGAGGGAACACCGGGGAGCTGTTTTTT. The full variable domain, in which reference TRBV5-4 and TRBJ2-2 provide the parts outside the CDR3, is ETGVTQSPTHLIKTRGQQVTLRCSSQSGHNTVSWYQQALGQGPQFIFQYYREEENGRGNFPPRFSGLQFPNYSSELNVNALELDDSALYLCASSTLAGGNTGELFFGEGSRLTVL.

This chain links TRBV3-1 with TRBJ1-3; tentative D call: TRBD1 (5 bases). CDR1 and CDR2 from the germline V gene are LGHDT and YNNKEL (reference sequence). This CDR3 region has 17 residues. The V end was cut by 1 base, the J end by 2 bases, with 15 bases between. The CDR3 DNA follows: TGTGCCAGCAGCCAAGCGGGGGGGGGAAGAGCTGGAAACACCATATATTTT. As protein: CASSQAGGGRAGNTIYF. The whole variable domain, filled in from reference TRBV3-1 and TRBJ1-3, reads DTAVSQTPKYLVTQMGNDKSIKCEQNLGHDTMYWYKQDSKKFLKIMFSYNNKELIINETVPNRFSPKSPDKAHLNLHINSLELGDSAVYFCASSQAGGGRAGNTIYFGEGSWLTVV.

This clonotype has a count of ten or more. The chain carries TRBV20-1 and TRBJ2-3; TRBD2 aligns across 10 bases. Trimming cost V 0 bases and J 5 bases; bases outside gene matches: 8. The CDR3 contains 16 residues. Germline values: CDR1 DFQATT, CDR2 SNEGSKA (reference sequence). CDR3 DNA sequence: TGCAGTGCTAGAGATCAAGGTAGCGGGAGGATAGATACGCAGTATTTT. This sequence encodes CSARDQGSGRIDTQYF.

With respect to this clonotype: A much larger clone sits a single nucleotide away, making a read error possible. The chain links TRBV9 to TRBJ1-4; perhaps TRBD1 as D (5 bases). The CDR3 is 17 amino acids. Germline V gene sequence: CDR1 SGDLS, CDR2 YYNGEE. CDR3 sequence: CASSAGTLAATNEKLVF. CDR3 in DNA: TGTGCCAGCAGCGCCGGGACCCTCGCGGCAACTAATGAAAAACTGGTTTTT. The full variable domain, with the rest looked up from reference TRBV9 and TRBJ1-4, is DSGVTQTPKHLITATGQRVTLRCSPRSGDLSVYWYQQSLDQGLQFLIQYYNGEERAKGNILERFSAQQFPDLHSELNLSSLELGDSALYFCASSAGTLAATNEKLVFGSGTQLSVL.

On this clonotype itself: This sequence may be a read error, since a much larger clone differs from it by one base. The rearrangement uses TRBV20-1 and TRBJ2-5, with 7 bases identical to TRBD1. From germline, CDR1 is DFQATT and CDR2 SNEGSKA (reference sequence). The CDR3 runs 14 residues. The V gene end was trimmed by 5 bases and the J gene end by 1 base; junction bases not matched to a gene: 7. In nucleotides, the CDR3 is TGCAGTGCTGGCGCCGGGACAGCCCAAGAGACCCAGTACTTC. This sequence encodes CSAGAGTAQETQYF.

The table lists this clonotype with many counts. The rearrangement links TRBV7-3 to TRBJ2-3; D gene ambiguous. This CDR3 contains 13 residues. Per germline, CDR1 SGHTA and CDR2 FQGTGA. V shed 3 bases and J shed 6 bases, with 10 bases lying between them. CDR3 DNA sequence: TGTGCCAGCAGCTTCCTGACTGGGGATACGCAGTATTTT. Translating it yields CASSFLTGDTQYF.

This chain uses TRBV7-6 with TRBJ2-1, with D perhaps matching TRBD2 (5 bases). Germline-derived CDR1 and CDR2 are SGHVS and FNYEAQ. This CDR3 is 15 amino acids long. V gave up 5 bases and J gave up 0 bases, with 11 bases separating them. In DNA form, the CDR3 reads TGTGCCAGCAGCCAGGAGCGGAGCTCCTACAATGAGCAGTTCTTC. Translation: CASSQERSSYNEQFF.

This clonotype was counted many times. The chain uses TRBV6-5 and TRBJ2-2; D unresolved. The CDR3 extends over 12 amino acids. Trimming took 1 base from V and 6 from J, leaving 3 bases between them. Germline lookup yields CDR1 MNHEY and CDR2 SVGAGI. The CDR3 sequence: CASSYFPGELFF. In DNA, the CDR3 is TGTGCCAGCAGTTACTTTCCCGGGGAGCTGTTTTTT.

This clonotype was observed a few times. A read error may produce the germline difference seen at one junction end. The CDR3 spells CASSLALGAGETQHF. In DNA, the CDR3 is TGTGCCAGCAGCTTAGCGTTAGGGGCAGGCGAGACCCAGCACTTC. V usage is TRBV7-9 and J usage is TRBJ2-5, with a weak D call TRBD1 (5 bases). CDR3 length: 15 residues. CDR1 and CDR2 (germline): SEHNR, FQNEAQ (reference sequence). The whole variable domain, filled in from reference TRBV7-9 and TRBJ2-5, reads DTGVSQNPRHKITKRGQNVTFRCDPISEHNRLYWYRQTLGQGPEFLTYFQNEAQLEKSRLLSDRFSAERPKGSFSTLEIQRTEQGDSAMYLCASSLALGAGETQHFGPGTRLLVL.

For this clonotype: Since a much larger clone is just one base distant, this may be a read error. The CDR3 end shows no conserved phenylalanine or tryptophan, and so a read error is likely. This rearrangement joins TRBV2 to TRBJ2-2; tentatively, D is TRBD1 (5 bases). CDR1 and CDR2 (germline): SNHLY, FYNNEI. Trimming removed 5 bases at V and 0 bases at J, with 13 bases between. CDR3 length: 16 amino acids. CDR3 bases: TGTGCCAGCAGTTCCGACAGCCCCGCGAACACCGGGGAGCTGTTTTCT. This gives the protein CASSSDSPANTGELFS.

As to this clonotype: A much larger clone sits a single nucleotide away, making a read error possible. This rearrangement joins TRBV19 to TRBJ1-2; no clear D gene. CDR1 and CDR2 (germline): LNHDA, SQIVND (reference sequence). The length of the CDR3 is 13 residues. The CDR3: CASSPRLGDGYAF. CDR3 sequence (DNA): TGTGCCAGTAGTCCCCGATTAGGAGATGGCTACGCCTTC. Drawing the rest from reference TRBV19 and TRBJ1-2, the complete variable domain is DGGITQSPKYLFRKEGQNVTLSCEQNLNHDAMYWYRQDPGQGLRLIYYSQIVNDFQKGDIAEGYSVSREKKESFPLTVTSAQKNPTAFYLCASSPRLGDGYAFGSGTRLTVV.